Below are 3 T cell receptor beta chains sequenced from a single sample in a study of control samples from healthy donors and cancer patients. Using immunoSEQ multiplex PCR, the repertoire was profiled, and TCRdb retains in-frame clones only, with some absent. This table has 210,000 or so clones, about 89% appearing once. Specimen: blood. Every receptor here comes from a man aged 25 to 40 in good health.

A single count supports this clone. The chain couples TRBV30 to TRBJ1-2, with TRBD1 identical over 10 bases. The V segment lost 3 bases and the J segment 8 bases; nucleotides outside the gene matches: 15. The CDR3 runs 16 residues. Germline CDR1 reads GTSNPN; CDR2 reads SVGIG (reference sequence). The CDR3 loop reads CAWSYTGTGALLGYTF. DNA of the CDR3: TGTGCCTGGAGCTATACCGGGACAGGGGCCTTACTCGGCTACACCTTC.

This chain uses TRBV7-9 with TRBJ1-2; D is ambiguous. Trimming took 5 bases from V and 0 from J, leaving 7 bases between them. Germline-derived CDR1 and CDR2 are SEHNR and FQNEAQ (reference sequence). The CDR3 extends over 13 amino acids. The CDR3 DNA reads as TGTGCCAGCAGCCCGACGCCTAACTATGGCTACACCTTC. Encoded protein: CASSPTPNYGYTF.

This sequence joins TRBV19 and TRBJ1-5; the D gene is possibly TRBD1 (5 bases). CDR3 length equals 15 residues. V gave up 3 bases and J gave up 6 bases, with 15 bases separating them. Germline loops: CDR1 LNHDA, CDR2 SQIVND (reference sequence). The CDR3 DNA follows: TGTGCCAGTAGTATTGGGCAGCCTAGGGGTCAGCCCCAGCATTTT. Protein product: CASSIGQPRGQPQHF.